This T cell receptor beta chain was sequenced in a study of cytomegalovirus exposure and HLA in healthy donors. General observations from the study: Most TCR sequences proved rare, with some public TCRs found in many donors. In a later analysis, TCR beta V- and J-gene trimming showed a link to a missense DCLRE1C variant. Previously analyzed data showed that most TCR beta V segments were productive at a frequency of about 90% or about 30%.

Use of 60 Vbeta and 13 Jbeta primers characterized the PCR. Only in-frame clones appear in the TCRdb table, and some are missing; sequencing was by immunoSEQ multiplex PCR. The table includes more than 100,000 clones, about 60% detected once. The germline gives CDR1 ENHRY, CDR2 SYGVKD. Trimming took off 8 bases at V and 2 bases at J, with 12 bases between the two ends. The CDR3 loop spans 13 amino acids. On this clone: Its antigen is as yet unknown.

The chain is built from TRBV10-3 and TRBJ1-1, with a tentative D call TRBD1 (5 bases). The specimen sequenced was PBMCs. The source of this sequence is a man in his forties in good health and CMV-seropositive. The CDR3 nucleotides read TGTGCCATCGGCCAGGGAGGTAACACTGAAGCTTTCTTT. Amino acid sequence: CAIGQGGNTEAFF.